This T cell receptor (beta chain) was documented in a study of neoadjuvant nivolumab and ipilimumab in lung cancer. Findings and limits, study-wide: Only two of four nivolumab-treated tumors gained richness and clonality by surgery. TCR clonality did not significantly correlate with pathologic tumor regression. Pretherapy blood TCR richness correlated positively with resected tumor richness. Compared with tumor-adjacent uninvolved lung, resected tumors showed greater richness and clonality.

Germline CDR1 is SGHNT and CDR2 is YYREEE (reference sequence). This CDR3 has 13 amino acids. The V gene lost 0 bases and the J gene lost 2 bases, with 5 bases spanning the gap. This clone has a single count. The antigen remains undetermined. Clones were sequenced by immunoSEQ multiplex PCR, and TCRdb holds only the in-frame ones, with some missing. Of 24,000 or so clones in the sample, less than 90% were seen once. The source material was peripheral blood, sampled before neoadjuvant nivolumab, alone or with ipilimumab. This TCR derives from an adult with non-small cell lung cancer. The V call is TRBV5-4, the J call TRBJ1-1; unclear D gene. The CDR3 loop reads CASSLGINTEAFF. CDR3 bases: TGTGCCAGCAGCTTGGGGATTAACACTGAAGCTTTCTTT.